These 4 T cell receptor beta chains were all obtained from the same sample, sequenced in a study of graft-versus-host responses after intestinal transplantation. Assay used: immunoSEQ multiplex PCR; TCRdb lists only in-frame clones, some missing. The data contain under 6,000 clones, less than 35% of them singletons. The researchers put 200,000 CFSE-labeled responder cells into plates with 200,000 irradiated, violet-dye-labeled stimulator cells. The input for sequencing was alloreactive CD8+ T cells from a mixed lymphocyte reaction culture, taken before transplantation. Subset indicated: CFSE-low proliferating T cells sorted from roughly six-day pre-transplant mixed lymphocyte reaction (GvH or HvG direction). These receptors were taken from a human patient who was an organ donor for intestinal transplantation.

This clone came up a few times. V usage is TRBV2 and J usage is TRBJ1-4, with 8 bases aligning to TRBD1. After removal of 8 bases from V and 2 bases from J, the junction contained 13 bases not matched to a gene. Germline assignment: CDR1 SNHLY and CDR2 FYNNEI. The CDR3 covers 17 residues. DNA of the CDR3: TGTGCCAGCGGGGTACAGGGGGAGGGACGGACTAATGAAAAACTGTTTTTT. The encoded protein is CASGVQGEGRTNEKLFF. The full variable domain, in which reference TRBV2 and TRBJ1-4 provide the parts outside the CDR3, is EPEVTQTPSHQVTQMGQEVILRCVPISNHLYFYWYRQILGQKVEFLVSFYNNEISEKSEIFDDQFSVERPDGSNFTLKIRSTKLEDSAMYFCASGVQGEGRTNEKLFFGSGTQLSVL.

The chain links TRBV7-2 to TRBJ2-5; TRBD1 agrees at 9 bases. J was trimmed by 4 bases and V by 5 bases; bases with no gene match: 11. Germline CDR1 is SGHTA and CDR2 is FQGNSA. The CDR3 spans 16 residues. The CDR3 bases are TGTGCCAGCAGCCGGACGCGAGGGACAGGGTTAGAGACCCAGTACTTC. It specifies CASSRTRGTGLETQYF. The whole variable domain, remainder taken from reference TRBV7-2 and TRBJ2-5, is GAGVSQSPSNKVTEKGKDVELRCDPISGHTALYWYRQSLGQGLEFLIYFQGNSAPDKSGLPSDRFSAERTGGSVSTLTIQRTQQEDSAVYLCASSRTRGTGLETQYFGPGTRLLVL.

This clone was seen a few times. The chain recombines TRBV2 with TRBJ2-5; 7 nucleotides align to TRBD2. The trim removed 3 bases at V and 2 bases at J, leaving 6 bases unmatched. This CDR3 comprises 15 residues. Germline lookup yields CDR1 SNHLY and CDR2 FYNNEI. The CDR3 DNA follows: TGTGCCAGCAGTGATGGGAGGGAGGGGCAAGAGACCCAGTACTTC. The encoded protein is CASSDGREGQETQYF. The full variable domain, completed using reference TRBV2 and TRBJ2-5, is EPEVTQTPSHQVTQMGQEVILRCVPISNHLYFYWYRQILGQKVEFLVSFYNNEISEKSEIFDDQFSVERPDGSNFTLKIRSTKLEDSAMYFCASSDGREGQETQYFGPGTRLLVL.

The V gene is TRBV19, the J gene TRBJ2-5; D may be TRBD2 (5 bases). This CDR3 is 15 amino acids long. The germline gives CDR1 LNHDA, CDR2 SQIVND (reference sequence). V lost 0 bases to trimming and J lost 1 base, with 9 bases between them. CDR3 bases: TGTGCCAGTAGTATAGAGCCGGGAAGCCAAGAGACCCAGTACTTC. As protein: CASSIEPGSQETQYF.